This T cell receptor beta chain was obtained from a study of shared clonotypes between healthy human individuals. Study observations and caveats: What rarefaction showed was incomplete sorted-subset sequencing despite large depth.

In the case of this clone: Its specificity is unknown.

V was cut by 7 bases and J by 3 bases, with 5 bases left in between. The CDR3 consists of 11 residues. Per germline, CDR1 MNHEY and CDR2 SMNVEV (reference sequence). The method was immunoSEQ multiplex PCR; TCRdb's version includes in-frame clones alone and lacks a portion of them. The table includes about 1.9 million clones, 85% to 95% detected once. Naive CD8 populations comprised CD45RO-negative cells positively selected for CCR7, excluding terminally differentiated effector memory CD45RA+ cells. The sequencing sample was made of naive CD8+ T cells from PBMCs. The origin of this receptor is a man younger than 35 in good health. Some clones in this sample may be carry-over from other donors' samples. The chain has TRBV27 and TRBJ2-3; D is unresolved. The CDR3 DNA is TGTGCCAGCAAGAGGACAGATACGCAGTATTTT. This codes for CASKRTDTQYF.